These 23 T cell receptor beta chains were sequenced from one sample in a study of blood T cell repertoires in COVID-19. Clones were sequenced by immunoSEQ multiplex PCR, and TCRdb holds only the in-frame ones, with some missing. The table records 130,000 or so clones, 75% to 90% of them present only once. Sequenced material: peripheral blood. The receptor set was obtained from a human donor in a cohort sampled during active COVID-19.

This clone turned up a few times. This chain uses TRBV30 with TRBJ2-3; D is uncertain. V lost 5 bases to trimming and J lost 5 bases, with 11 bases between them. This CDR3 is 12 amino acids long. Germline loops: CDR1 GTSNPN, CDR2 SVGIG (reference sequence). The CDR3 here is CAWGPTVDTQYF. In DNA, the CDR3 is TGTGCCTGGGGTCCAACAGTAGATACGCAGTATTTT.

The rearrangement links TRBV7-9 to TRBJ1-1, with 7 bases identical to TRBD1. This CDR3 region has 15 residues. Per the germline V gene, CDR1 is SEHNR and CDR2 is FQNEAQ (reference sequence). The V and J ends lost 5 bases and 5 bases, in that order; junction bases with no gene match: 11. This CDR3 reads CASSASTGAGTEAFF. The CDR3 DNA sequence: TGTGCCAGCAGCGCATCAACAGGGGCAGGGACTGAAGCTTTCTTT. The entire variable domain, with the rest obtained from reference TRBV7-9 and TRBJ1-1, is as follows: DTGVSQNPRHKITKRGQNVTFRCDPISEHNRLYWYRQTLGQGPEFLTYFQNEAQLEKSRLLSDRFSAERPKGSFSTLEIQRTEQGDSAMYLCASSASTGAGTEAFFGQGTRLTVV.

The CDR3 here is CAIRGLPTDTQYF. The CDR3 nucleotides are TGTGCCATCAGAGGACTCCCCACAGATACGCAGTATTTT. The V call is TRBV10-3, the J call TRBJ2-3; D might be TRBD2 (5 bases). The CDR3 spans 13 residues. V lost 6 bases and J 2 bases, leaving 9 bases between the germline ends. Per the germline V gene, CDR1 is ENHRY and CDR2 is SYGVKD.

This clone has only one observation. The CDR3 spells CASRAYSWQGKNTEAFF. The CDR3 DNA is TGTGCCAGCAGAGCTTACAGTTGGCAGGGAAAGAACACTGAAGCTTTCTTT. The chain joins TRBV7-2 to TRBJ1-1, with D tentatively TRBD1 (5 bases). The CDR3 consists of 17 residues. The germline V and J ends were trimmed by 6 bases and 1 base, with 21 bases remaining between them. Germline-derived CDR1 and CDR2 are SGHTA and FQGNSA.

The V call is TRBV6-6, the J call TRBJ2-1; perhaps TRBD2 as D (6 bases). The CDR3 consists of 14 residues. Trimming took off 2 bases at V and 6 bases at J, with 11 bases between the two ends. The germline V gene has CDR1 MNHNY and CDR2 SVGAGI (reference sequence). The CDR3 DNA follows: TGTGCCAGCAGTTACGGGGGACTTTCCAATGAGCAGTTCTTC. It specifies CASSYGGLSNEQFF.

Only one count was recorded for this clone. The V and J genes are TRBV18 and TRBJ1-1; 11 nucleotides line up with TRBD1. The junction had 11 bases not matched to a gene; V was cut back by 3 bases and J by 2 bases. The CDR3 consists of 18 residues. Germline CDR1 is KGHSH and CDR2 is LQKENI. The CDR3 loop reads CASSPLHRDRGFNTEAFF. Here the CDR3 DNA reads TGTGCCAGCTCACCTTTACACCGGGACAGGGGGTTTAACACTGAAGCTTTCTTT.

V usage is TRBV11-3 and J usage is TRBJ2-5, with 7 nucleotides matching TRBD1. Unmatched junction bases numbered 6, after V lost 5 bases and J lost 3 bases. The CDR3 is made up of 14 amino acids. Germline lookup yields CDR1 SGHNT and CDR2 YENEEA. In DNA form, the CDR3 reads TGTGCCAGCAGCATCTCCGGGACAGAAGAGACCCAGTACTTC. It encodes CASSISGTEETQYF.

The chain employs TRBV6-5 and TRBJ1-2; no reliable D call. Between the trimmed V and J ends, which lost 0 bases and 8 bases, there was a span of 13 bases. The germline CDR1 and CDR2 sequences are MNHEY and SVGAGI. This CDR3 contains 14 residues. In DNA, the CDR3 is TGTGCCAGCAGTTACTCGAACGACTTAAGAGGCTACACCTTC. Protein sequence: CASSYSNDLRGYTF.

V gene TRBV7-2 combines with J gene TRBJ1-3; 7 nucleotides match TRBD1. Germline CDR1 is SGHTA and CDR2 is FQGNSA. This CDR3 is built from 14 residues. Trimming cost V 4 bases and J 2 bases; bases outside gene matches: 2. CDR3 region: CASSSQGAGNTIYF. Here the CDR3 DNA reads TGTGCCAGCAGCTCGCAGGGGGCTGGAAACACCATATATTTT.

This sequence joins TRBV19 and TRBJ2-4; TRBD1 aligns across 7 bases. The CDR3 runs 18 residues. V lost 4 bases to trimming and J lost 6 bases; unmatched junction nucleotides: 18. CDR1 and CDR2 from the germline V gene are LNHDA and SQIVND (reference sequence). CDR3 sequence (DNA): TGTGCCAGTAGTAGTGCCCCACTGCGGACAGGAGGAATAAACATTCAGTACTTC. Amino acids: CASSSAPLRTGGINIQYF.

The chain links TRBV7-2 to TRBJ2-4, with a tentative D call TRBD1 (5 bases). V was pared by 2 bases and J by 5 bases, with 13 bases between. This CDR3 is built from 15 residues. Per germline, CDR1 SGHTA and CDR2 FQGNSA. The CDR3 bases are TGTGCCAGCAGCTTAACACGCAGGGTGGAAAACATTCAGTACTTC. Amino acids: CASSLTRRVENIQYF.

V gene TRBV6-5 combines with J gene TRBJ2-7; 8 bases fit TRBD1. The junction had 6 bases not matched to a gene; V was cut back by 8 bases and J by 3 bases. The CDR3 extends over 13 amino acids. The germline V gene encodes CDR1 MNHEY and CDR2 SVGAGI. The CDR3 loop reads CASGRQGNYEQYF. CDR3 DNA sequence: TGTGCCAGCGGTAGACAGGGGAACTACGAGCAGTACTTC.

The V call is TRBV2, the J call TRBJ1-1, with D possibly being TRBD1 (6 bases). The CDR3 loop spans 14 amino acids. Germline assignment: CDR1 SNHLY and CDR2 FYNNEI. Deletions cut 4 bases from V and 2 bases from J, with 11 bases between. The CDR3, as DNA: TGTGCCAGCAGTGGGGGGCGATATAACACTGAAGCTTTCTTT. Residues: CASSGGRYNTEAFF.

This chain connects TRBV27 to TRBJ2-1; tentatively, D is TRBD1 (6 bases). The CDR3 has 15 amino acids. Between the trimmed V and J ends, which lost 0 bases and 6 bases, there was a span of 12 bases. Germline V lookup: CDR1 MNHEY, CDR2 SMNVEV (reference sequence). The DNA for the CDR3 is TGTGCCAGCAGTTTATCGCCTTACAGGGTCAATGAGCAGTTCTTC. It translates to CASSLSPYRVNEQFF.

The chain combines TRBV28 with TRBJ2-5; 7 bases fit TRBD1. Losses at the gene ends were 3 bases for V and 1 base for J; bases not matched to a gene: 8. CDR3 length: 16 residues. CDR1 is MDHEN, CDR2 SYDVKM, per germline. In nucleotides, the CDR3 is TGTGCCAGCAGTTTGGCCCGGGACAGATTCCAAGAGACCCAGTACTTC. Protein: CASSLARDRFQETQYF.

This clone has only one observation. The CDR3 DNA reads TGTGCCAGCACCCTCAGCGGGTTGGGCAATCAGCCCCAGCATTTT. Its protein is CASTLSGLGNQPQHF. The chain combines TRBV28 with TRBJ1-5, with D hard to call. The V and J ends lost 7 bases and 2 bases respectively, with 15 bases between them. CDR3 size: 15 residues. The germline V gene encodes CDR1 MDHEN and CDR2 SYDVKM. Combining the CDR3 with reference TRBV28 and TRBJ1-5 gives the whole variable domain DVKVTQSSRYLVKRTGEKVFLECVQDMDHENMFWYRQDPGLGLRLIYFSYDVKMKEKGDIPEGYSVSREKKERFSLILESASTNQTSMYLCASTLSGLGNQPQHFGDGTRLSIL.

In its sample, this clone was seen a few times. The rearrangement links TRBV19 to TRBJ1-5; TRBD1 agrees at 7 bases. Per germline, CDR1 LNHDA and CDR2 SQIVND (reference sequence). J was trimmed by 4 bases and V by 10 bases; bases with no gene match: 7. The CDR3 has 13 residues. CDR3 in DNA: TGTGCCATATCGGACAGGCCAAATCAGCCCCAGCATTTT. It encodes CAISDRPNQPQHF.

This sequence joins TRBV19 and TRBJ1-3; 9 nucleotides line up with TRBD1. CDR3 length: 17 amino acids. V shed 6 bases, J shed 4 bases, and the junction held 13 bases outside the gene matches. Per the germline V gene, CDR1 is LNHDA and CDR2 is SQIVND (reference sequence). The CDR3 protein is CASRTVGQGSIGNTIYF. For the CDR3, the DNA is TGTGCCAGTAGGACCGTGGGACAGGGAAGTATAGGAAACACCATATATTTT.

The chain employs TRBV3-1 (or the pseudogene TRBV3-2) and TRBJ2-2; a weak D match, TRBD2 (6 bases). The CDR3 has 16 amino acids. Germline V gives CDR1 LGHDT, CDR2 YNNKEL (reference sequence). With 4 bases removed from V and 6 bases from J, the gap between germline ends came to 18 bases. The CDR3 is CASSLRWGEGAGELFF. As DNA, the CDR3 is TGTGCCAGCAGCCTACGATGGGGGGAAGGGGCCGGGGAGCTGTTTTTT.

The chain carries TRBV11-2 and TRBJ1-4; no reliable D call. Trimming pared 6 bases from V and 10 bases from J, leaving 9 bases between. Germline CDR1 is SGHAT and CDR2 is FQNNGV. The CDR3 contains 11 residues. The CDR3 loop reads CASSAVGKLFF. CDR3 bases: TGTGCCAGCAGTGCGGTGGGAAAACTGTTTTTT.

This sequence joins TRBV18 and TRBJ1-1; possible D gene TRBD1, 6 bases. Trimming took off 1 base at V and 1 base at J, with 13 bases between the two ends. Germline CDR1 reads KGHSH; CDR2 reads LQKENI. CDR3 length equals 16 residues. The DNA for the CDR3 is TGTGCCAGCTCACCACTTTCAAGGACAGCGAACACTGAAGCTTTCTTT. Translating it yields CASSPLSRTANTEAFF.

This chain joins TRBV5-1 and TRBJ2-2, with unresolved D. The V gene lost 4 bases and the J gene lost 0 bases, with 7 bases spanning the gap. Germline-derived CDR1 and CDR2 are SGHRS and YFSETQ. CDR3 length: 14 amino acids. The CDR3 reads CASSSNSNTGELFF. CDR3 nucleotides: TGCGCCAGCAGCAGCAACTCGAACACCGGGGAGCTGTTTTTT.

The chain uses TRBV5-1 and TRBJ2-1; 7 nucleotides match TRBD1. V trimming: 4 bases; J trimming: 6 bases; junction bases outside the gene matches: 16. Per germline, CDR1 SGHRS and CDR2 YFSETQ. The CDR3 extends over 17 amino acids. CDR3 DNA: TGCGCCAGCAGCCCACGCGCGAGGGGGCAAGGTATCAATGAGCAGTTCTTC. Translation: CASSPRARGQGINEQFF.